A single sample is the source of the 28 T cell receptor beta chains below, sequenced in a study of T cell changes during pregnancy in multiple sclerosis. The method was immunoSEQ multiplex PCR; TCRdb's version includes in-frame clones alone and lacks a portion of them. The data contain some 76,000 clones, about nine tenths of them singletons. Sequencing was performed on CD4+ T cells from peripheral blood mononuclear cells, taken after pregnancy. These receptors all stem from a female donor with multiple sclerosis, enrolled in a pregnancy study.

V usage is TRBV5-1 and J usage is TRBJ1-1, with TRBD1 as a possible D gene (6 bases). This CDR3 is built from 14 residues. From germline, CDR1 is SGHRS and CDR2 YFSETQ. Trimming removed 4 bases at V and 2 bases at J, with 12 bases between. Here the CDR3 reads CASSARQDNTEAFF. The DNA of the CDR3 is TGCGCCAGCAGCGCCCGACAGGACAACACTGAAGCTTTCTTT.

The chain joins TRBV14 to TRBJ2-1; weak D call: TRBD1 (6 bases). Trimming took off 3 bases at V and 5 bases at J, with 14 bases between the two ends. This CDR3 region has 15 residues. From germline, CDR1 is SGHDN and CDR2 FVKESK. The CDR3 loop is CASSHRRDNHNEQFF. DNA for the CDR3: TGTGCCAGCAGCCACCGCCGGGACAACCACAATGAGCAGTTCTTC.

V gene TRBV7-2 combines with J gene TRBJ1-5, with D possibly being TRBD1 (6 bases). Germline V CDR1 and CDR2: SGHTA, FQGNSA. This CDR3 is 13 amino acids long. The germline V and J ends were trimmed by 5 bases and 5 bases, with 10 bases remaining between them. CDR3 protein: CASSVKGDQPQHF. The CDR3 DNA reads as TGTGCCAGCAGCGTCAAGGGGGATCAGCCCCAGCATTTT.

The CDR3 nucleotides are TGTGCCAGCAGCCGTCAACTAGCGACTACCTACGAGCAGTACTTC. This codes for CASSRQLATTYEQYF. The chain recombines TRBV6-5 with TRBJ2-7; TRBD2 aligns across 7 bases. The CDR3 is 15 residues long. Losses at the gene ends were 6 bases for V and 2 bases for J; bases not matched to a gene: 10. The germline gives CDR1 MNHEY, CDR2 SVGAGI.

This sequence joins TRBV5-1 and TRBJ2-1; D might be TRBD2 (7 bases). There are 15 residues in the CDR3. The germline V gene has CDR1 SGHRS and CDR2 YFSETQ. The germline V and J ends were trimmed by 2 bases and 1 base, with 10 bases remaining between them. The CDR3 region is CASSFGGASYNEQFF. As DNA, the CDR3 is TGCGCCAGCAGCTTTGGGGGGGCTTCCTACAATGAGCAGTTCTTC.

The genes are TRBV4-1 and TRBJ2-5; the D gene is possibly TRBD1 (5 bases). V was shortened by 1 base and J by 5 bases, with 17 bases between the two germline ends. The germline V gene has CDR1 MGHRA and CDR2 YSYEKL. The CDR3 spans 16 residues. In nucleotides, the CDR3 is TGCGCCAGCAGCCAAGGGCTTAGGGGCTCCGGCGAGACCCAGTACTTC. Its protein is CASSQGLRGSGETQYF.

The chain has TRBV13 and TRBJ1-2; 10 bases agree with TRBD1. This CDR3 has 16 amino acids. CDR1 is PRHDT, CDR2 FYEKMQ, per germline (reference sequence). V was pared by 3 bases and J by 2 bases, with 6 bases of the junction left unmatched. In nucleotides, the CDR3 is TGTGCCAGCAGCTTTTATCGGACAGGGGGAAACTATGGCTACACCTTC. Its protein product is CASSFYRTGGNYGYTF.

The rearrangement joins TRBV5-6 to TRBJ2-5; TRBD1 agrees at 11 bases. V lost 4 bases and J lost 4; bases outside the gene matches: 6. CDR3 length: 15 amino acids. Looked up from germline, CDR1 is SGHDT and CDR2 is YYEEEE. The DNA for the CDR3 is TGTGCCAGCAGCCCTCCGGGACAGGGGGGAGAGACCCAGTACTTC. This gives the protein CASSPPGQGGETQYF.

The rearrangement links TRBV18 to TRBJ2-7, with 7 bases aligning to TRBD1. Germline assignment: CDR1 KGHSH and CDR2 LQKENI. V dropped 3 bases and J dropped 2; count of bases not matched to a gene: 4. The CDR3 is 14 amino acids. CDR3 region: CASSPSGQPYEQYF. The CDR3 coding sequence is TGTGCCAGCTCACCCTCGGGACAGCCCTACGAGCAGTACTTC.

The CDR3: CASSPRVTSVYNQPQHF. The CDR3 DNA follows: TGTGCCAGCAGCCCTCGGGTGACCAGCGTATACAATCAGCCCCAGCATTTT. The J gene is TRBJ1-5, the V gene TRBV9; unclear D gene. Trimming left V 4 bases short and J 3 bases short, with 20 bases between. The CDR3 covers 17 residues. CDR1 and CDR2 (germline): SGDLS, YYNGEE.

The chain employs TRBV30 and TRBJ1-4; D unclear. Between the trimmed V and J ends, which lost 5 bases and 6 bases, there was a span of 16 bases. The CDR3 is 14 residues long. Germline values: CDR1 GTSNPN, CDR2 SVGIG (reference sequence). The CDR3 region is CAWGRGREDEKLFF. DNA for the CDR3: TGTGCCTGGGGGAGAGGGAGGGAGGATGAAAAACTGTTTTTT.

The chain carries TRBV4-2 and TRBJ2-3; tentative D call: TRBD2 (5 bases). The CDR3 spans 13 residues. The germline V gene encodes CDR1 LGHNA and CDR2 YNFKEQ. The V end lost 3 bases, the J end lost 2 bases, and 6 bases lay between the germline ends. In DNA form, the CDR3 reads TGTGCCAGCAGCCACGGACTCACAGATACGCAGTATTTT. Translated: CASSHGLTDTQYF.

J is TRBJ2-3 and V is TRBV9; D not resolved. Trimming pared 1 base from V and 2 bases from J, leaving 8 bases between. This CDR3 has 14 amino acids. Germline CDR1 and CDR2: SGDLS and YYNGEE. CDR3 residues: CASSVRLDTDTQYF. CDR3 bases: TGTGCCAGCAGCGTAAGGCTAGACACAGATACGCAGTATTTT.

This clone was counted only a few times. The V call is TRBV27, the J call TRBJ1-2; a possible D gene is TRBD1 (6 bases). V was clipped by 5 bases and J by 4 bases, with 17 bases between them. Per germline, CDR1 MNHEY and CDR2 SMNVEV (reference sequence). The CDR3 is 15 residues long. This CDR3 is CASSPVGGGPYGYTF. CDR3 nucleotide sequence: TGTGCCAGCAGTCCTGTTGGGGGGGGCCCCTATGGCTACACCTTC.

The rearrangement links TRBV5-1 to TRBJ2-4, with 7 bases fitting TRBD2. Germline loops: CDR1 SGHRS, CDR2 YFSETQ. V lost 3 bases, J lost 0 bases, and 3 bases stayed unmatched. This CDR3 comprises 15 residues. The CDR3 bases are TGCGCCAGCAGCTCGGGGGGAGTAGCCAAAAACATTCAGTACTTC. Protein sequence: CASSSGGVAKNIQYF.

The rearrangement links TRBV6-6 to TRBJ1-1; TRBD1 matches 7 bases. CDR1 and CDR2 from the germline V gene are MNHNY and SVGAGI (reference sequence). Trimming at V came to 6 bases and at J to 0 bases, leaving 4 bases not matched to a gene. The CDR3 is made up of 14 amino acids. The CDR3 loop is CASRGTALNTEAFF. In nucleotides, the CDR3 is TGTGCCAGCAGGGGGACAGCCTTGAACACTGAAGCTTTCTTT.

The chain employs TRBV28 and TRBJ2-3; TRBD1 aligns across 8 bases. The V gene's germline CDR1 is MDHEN and CDR2 SYDVKM. The CDR3 spans 16 residues. The V and J ends lost 5 bases and 0 bases, in that order; junction bases with no gene match: 7. CDR3 sequence: CASSPWQGASTDTQYF. DNA for the CDR3: TGTGCCAGCAGTCCATGGCAGGGGGCTAGCACAGATACGCAGTATTTT.

The chain has TRBV9 and TRBJ2-7; TRBD1 aligns across 8 bases. The junction had 6 bases not matched to a gene; V was cut back by 4 bases and J by 3 bases. Looked up from germline, CDR1 is SGDLS and CDR2 is YYNGEE. CDR3 size: 14 residues. CDR3 region: CASSPGGGVYEQYF. The CDR3, as DNA: TGTGCCAGCAGCCCAGGGGGCGGGGTCTACGAGCAGTACTTC.

J is TRBJ1-1 and V is TRBV5-4; weak D call: TRBD1 (6 bases). CDR1 and CDR2 (germline): SGHNT, YYREEE (reference sequence). The length of the CDR3 is 14 residues. V gave up 4 bases and J gave up 1 base, with 11 bases separating them. CDR3 nucleotide sequence: TGTGCCAGCAGCCACAGGGTTGGGAACACTGAAGCTTTCTTT. Protein product: CASSHRVGNTEAFF.

The chain carries TRBV30 and TRBJ2-1; possibly TRBD2 for D (5 bases). V gave up 0 bases and J gave up 4 bases, with 7 bases separating them. Germline CDR1 and CDR2: GTSNPN and SVGIG (reference sequence). CDR3 length equals 13 residues. CDR3 sequence reads: CAWSVGSYNEQFF. The CDR3 DNA reads as TGTGCCTGGAGTGTAGGGAGTTACAATGAGCAGTTCTTC.

The chain combines TRBV15 with TRBJ1-2; no firm D call. V lost 5 bases and J lost 1, with 17 bases in between. Germline CDR1 and CDR2: LNHNV and YYDKDF (reference sequence). The CDR3 extends over 16 amino acids. CDR3 nucleotides: TGTGCCACCAGCCCCCGTGGAGGAATCCTTAACTATGGCTACACCTTC. Amino acid sequence: CATSPRGGILNYGYTF.

The chain has TRBV5-1 and TRBJ1-1; D is undetermined. The germline V and J ends were trimmed by 4 bases and 0 bases, with 10 bases remaining between them. Germline V gives CDR1 SGHRS, CDR2 YFSETQ. CDR3 size: 14 residues. For the CDR3, the DNA is TGCGCCAGCAGCCCCGACACGATGAACACTGAAGCTTTCTTT. Amino acid sequence: CASSPDTMNTEAFF.

The rearrangement joins TRBV7-2 to TRBJ2-5, with 7 bases matching TRBD1. In germline, CDR1 is SGHTA, CDR2 FQGNSA. J gave up 2 bases and V 5 bases, and 14 bases lay outside the gene matches. The CDR3 has 17 amino acids. CDR3 DNA: TGTGCCAGCAGCCCCTCAGGGGGACCGACGTATCAAGAGACCCAGTACTTC. Translating gives CASSPSGGPTYQETQYF.

The chain carries TRBV5-4 and TRBJ2-7; 13 bases align to TRBD2. The CDR3 loop spans 16 amino acids. J gave up 6 bases and V 4 bases, and 10 bases lay outside the gene matches. CDR1 and CDR2 from the germline V gene are SGHNT and YYREEE (reference sequence). In nucleotides, the CDR3 is TGTGCCAGCAGCCCCACCAGGACTAGCGGGAGAGGCGAGCAGTACTTC. It yields the protein CASSPTRTSGRGEQYF.

The chain uses TRBV29-1 and TRBJ2-7; 8 bases are shared with TRBD2. The V gene end was trimmed by 4 bases and the J gene end by 1 base; junction bases not matched to a gene: 3. Germline CDR1 is SQVTM and CDR2 is ANQGSEA. The CDR3 extends over 13 amino acids. Here the CDR3 DNA reads TGCAGCGTTGTGCGCGGGGGGTCCTACGAGCAGTACTTC. Its translation: CSVVRGGSYEQYF.

CDR3 DNA: TGTGCCAGCTCACCGGCCAGCTACGAGCAGTACTTC. Translated, it gives CASSPASYEQYF. J is TRBJ2-7 and V is TRBV18; D is uncertain. V was clipped by 3 bases and J by 3 bases, with 6 bases between them. This CDR3 contains 12 residues. CDR1 KGHSH and CDR2 LQKENI come from the germline V gene. Full variable domain (remainder filled in from reference TRBV18 and TRBJ2-7): NAGVMQNPRHLVRRRGQEARLRCSPMKGHSHVYWYRQLPEEGLKFMVYLQKENIIDESGMPKERFSAEFPKEGPSILRIQQVVRGDSAAYFCASSPASYEQYFGPGTRLTVT.

This sequence joins TRBV6-6 and TRBJ2-1, with a weak D call TRBD1 (7 bases). The V and J ends lost 5 bases and 3 bases respectively, with 14 bases between them. This CDR3 has 15 residues. CDR1 and CDR2 from the germline V gene are MNHNY and SVGAGI (reference sequence). CDR3 amino acids: CASSAGQIGYNEQFF. The CDR3 nucleotides read TGTGCCAGCAGTGCGGGACAGATTGGCTACAATGAGCAGTTCTTC.

Notes on this clone: Other DNA sequences in the sample encode the same CDR3. The J gene is TRBJ1-1, the V gene TRBV28; 9 bases agree with TRBD1. The CDR3 is 15 amino acids. Germline lookup yields CDR1 MDHEN and CDR2 SYDVKM. After removal of 3 bases from V and 1 base from J, the junction contained 3 bases not matched to a gene. The CDR3 bases are TGTGCCAGCAGTTTTTCGGGACAGGGGAACACTGAAGCTTTCTTT. Protein sequence: CASSFSGQGNTEAFF.